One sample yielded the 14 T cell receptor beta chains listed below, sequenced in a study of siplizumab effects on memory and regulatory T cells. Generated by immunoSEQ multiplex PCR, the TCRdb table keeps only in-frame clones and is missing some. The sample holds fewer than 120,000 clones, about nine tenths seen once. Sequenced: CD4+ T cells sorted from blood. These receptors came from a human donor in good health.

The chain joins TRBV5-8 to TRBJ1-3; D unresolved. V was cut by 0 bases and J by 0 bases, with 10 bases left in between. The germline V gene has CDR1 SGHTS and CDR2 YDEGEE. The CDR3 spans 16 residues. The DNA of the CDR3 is TGTGCCAGCAGCTTGGGTCGGCGGCCCTCTGGAAACACCATATATTTT. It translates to CASSLGRRPSGNTIYF.

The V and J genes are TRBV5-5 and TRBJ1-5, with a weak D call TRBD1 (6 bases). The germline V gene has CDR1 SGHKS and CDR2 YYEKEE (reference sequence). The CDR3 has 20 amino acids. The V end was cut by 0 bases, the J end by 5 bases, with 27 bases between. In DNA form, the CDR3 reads TGTGCCAGCAGCTTGGTAGGGGAGAGGGGACACACGGAGGGGGATCAGCCCCAGCATTTT. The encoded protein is CASSLVGERGHTEGDQPQHF.

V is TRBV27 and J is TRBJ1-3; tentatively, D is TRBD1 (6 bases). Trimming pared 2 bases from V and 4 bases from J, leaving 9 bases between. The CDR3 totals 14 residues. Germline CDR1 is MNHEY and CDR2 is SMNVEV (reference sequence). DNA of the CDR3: TGTGCCAGCAGTTTACCACAGGGAGGAAACACCATATATTTT. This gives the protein CASSLPQGGNTIYF.

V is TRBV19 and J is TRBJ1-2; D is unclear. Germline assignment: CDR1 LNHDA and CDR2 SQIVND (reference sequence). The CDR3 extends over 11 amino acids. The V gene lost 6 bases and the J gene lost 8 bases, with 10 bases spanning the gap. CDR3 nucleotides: TGTGCCAGTAGCCTCGAGAACGGCTACACCTTC. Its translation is CASSLENGYTF.

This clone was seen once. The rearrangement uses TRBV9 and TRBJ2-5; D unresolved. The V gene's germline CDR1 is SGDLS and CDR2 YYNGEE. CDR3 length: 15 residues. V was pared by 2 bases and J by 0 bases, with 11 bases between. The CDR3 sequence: CASSVRLGYQETQYF. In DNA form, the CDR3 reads TGTGCCAGCAGCGTTCGACTGGGATACCAAGAGACCCAGTACTTC.

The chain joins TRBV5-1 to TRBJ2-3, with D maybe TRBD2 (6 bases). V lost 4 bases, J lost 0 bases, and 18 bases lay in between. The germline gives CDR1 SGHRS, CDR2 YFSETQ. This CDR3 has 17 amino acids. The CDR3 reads CASSIRLMSGSTDTQYF. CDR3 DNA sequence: TGCGCCAGCAGCATCCGACTGATGAGCGGGAGCACAGATACGCAGTATTTT.

The CDR3 DNA reads TGTGCCAGCAGCCTAGTACTAGGAGGGGGGCAAGAGACCCAGTACTTC. Translation: CASSLVLGGGQETQYF. V gene TRBV7-2 combines with J gene TRBJ2-5, with D perhaps assigned TRBD1 or TRBD2 (6 bases each). CDR3 length: 16 residues. In germline, CDR1 is SGHTA, CDR2 FQGNSA. With 5 bases removed from V and 2 bases from J, the gap between germline ends came to 18 bases.

The CDR3 bases are TGTGCCATCATCCCAAACGGCGGGAACACTGAAGCTTTCTTT. Translation gives CAIIPNGGNTEAFF. The J gene is TRBJ1-1, the V gene TRBV10-3; D call uncertain. Trimming cost V 7 bases and J 1 base, with 13 bases left between them. The germline V gene has CDR1 ENHRY and CDR2 SYGVKD. This CDR3 comprises 14 residues.

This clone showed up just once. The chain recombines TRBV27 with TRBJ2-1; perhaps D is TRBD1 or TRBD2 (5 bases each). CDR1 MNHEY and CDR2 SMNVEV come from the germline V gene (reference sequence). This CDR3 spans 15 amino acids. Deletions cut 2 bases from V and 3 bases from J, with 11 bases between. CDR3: CASSLPGRGYNEQFF. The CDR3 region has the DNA TGTGCCAGCAGTTTACCGGGAAGGGGCTACAATGAGCAGTTCTTC.

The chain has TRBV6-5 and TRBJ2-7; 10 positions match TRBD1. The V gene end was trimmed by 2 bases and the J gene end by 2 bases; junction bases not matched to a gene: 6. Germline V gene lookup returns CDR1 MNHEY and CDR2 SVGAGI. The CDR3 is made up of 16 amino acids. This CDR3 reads CASSYATGTGAYEQYF. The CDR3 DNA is TGTGCCAGCAGTTACGCAACCGGGACAGGGGCCTACGAGCAGTACTTC.

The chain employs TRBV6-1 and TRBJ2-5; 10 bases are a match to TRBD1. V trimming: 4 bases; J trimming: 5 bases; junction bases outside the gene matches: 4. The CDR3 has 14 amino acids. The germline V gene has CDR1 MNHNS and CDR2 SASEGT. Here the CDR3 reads CASSASTGGETQYF. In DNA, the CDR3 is TGTGCCAGCAGTGCTTCGACAGGGGGCGAGACCCAGTACTTC.

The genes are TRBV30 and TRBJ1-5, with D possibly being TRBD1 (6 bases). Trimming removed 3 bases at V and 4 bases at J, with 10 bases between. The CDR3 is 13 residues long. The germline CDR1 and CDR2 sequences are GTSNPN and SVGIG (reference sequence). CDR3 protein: CAWSPGDNQPQHF. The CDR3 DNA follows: TGTGCCTGGAGCCCAGGGGATAATCAGCCCCAGCATTTT.

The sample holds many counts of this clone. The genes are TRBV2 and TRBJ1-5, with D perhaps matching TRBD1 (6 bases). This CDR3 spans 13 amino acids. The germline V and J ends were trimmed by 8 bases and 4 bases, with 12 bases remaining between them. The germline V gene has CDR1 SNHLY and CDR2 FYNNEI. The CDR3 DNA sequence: TGTGCCAGCCGCCGGGACATGAATCAGCCCCAGCATTTT. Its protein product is CASRRDMNQPQHF.

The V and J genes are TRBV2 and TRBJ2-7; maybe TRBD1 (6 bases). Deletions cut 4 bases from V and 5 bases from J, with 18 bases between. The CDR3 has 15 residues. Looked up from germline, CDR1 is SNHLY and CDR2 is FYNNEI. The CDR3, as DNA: TGTGCCAGCAGTGTGGAACAGGGCTTGACAAACGAGCAGTACTTC. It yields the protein CASSVEQGLTNEQYF.